The T cell receptor beta chain described here comes from a study of CD8 T cells in ankylosing spondylitis (dated by TCRdb to 2016 to 2017). The study in broad terms: The study set out to find disease-linked TCR variants by profiling T cell receptor beta repertoires in ankylosing spondylitis patients and healthy donors. The whole study cohort included 108 healthy donors and roughly 24 ankylosing spondylitis patients. Peripheral blood was sampled, and synovial fluid was also collected from ankylosing spondylitis patients.

V is shortened by 7 bases, J by 6 bases, and the region joining them spans 13 bases. Based on the germline V gene, the CDR1 and CDR2 sequences are MNHNS and SASEGT. The CDR3 runs 13 amino acids, cysteine and phenylalanine included. The entry retains the CDR3 DNA only, 39 bases that are in frame from base 1. Sequencing was performed on an Illumina HiSeq 2500. TCR beta libraries were prepared by quantitative 5'-RACE with molecular barcodes. The paper's data handling went like this. A new computational method, built on a probabilistic model of VDJ rearrangement, was used to identify disease-linked TCR variants. Clones were called with MiXCR by TCRdb after fastp trimmed the public reads at Q25, and only in-frame beta chains were retained. All rows with the same CDR3 protein become a single entry with the most common DNA and genes. None of the V and J calls come from the authors' own analysis; TCRdb made them. The sample table shows approximately 150,000 distinct CDR3 sequences, and roughly 31% are seen once. 5.5% to 7.5% of the sample rests with the top ten.

Broad study findings and their caveats: The disease-linked clones had a CD8+ phenotype and were found at relatively low frequencies in peripheral blood. The disease-linked clones were reported to be significantly enriched in matched synovial fluid samples from ankylosing spondylitis patients. Blood from ankylosing spondylitis patients appeared to be characterized by a TCR beta motif made up of several highly homologous amino acid variants. Some motif variants were previously reported in synovial fluid and blood of reactive arthritis patients, suggesting common disease-initiation mechanisms.

With regard to this clonotype: Its antigen specificity is not known. Base qualities are not at hand, and no much larger clone is one base apart.

Synovial fluid samples were matched to blood samples from the same ankylosing spondylitis patients. The sequence is built from TRBV6-1 and TRBJ2-1; the best D guess is TRBD2, with 6 bases matching. This clonotype originated in a male donor with ankylosing spondylitis. The specimen was synovial fluid, either unsorted or a sorted T cell fraction (not recorded which). In nucleotides, the sequence is TGTGCCAGCACTCTCCAGCGGGCCAATGAGCAGTTCTTC. It is translated as CASTLQRANEQFF.